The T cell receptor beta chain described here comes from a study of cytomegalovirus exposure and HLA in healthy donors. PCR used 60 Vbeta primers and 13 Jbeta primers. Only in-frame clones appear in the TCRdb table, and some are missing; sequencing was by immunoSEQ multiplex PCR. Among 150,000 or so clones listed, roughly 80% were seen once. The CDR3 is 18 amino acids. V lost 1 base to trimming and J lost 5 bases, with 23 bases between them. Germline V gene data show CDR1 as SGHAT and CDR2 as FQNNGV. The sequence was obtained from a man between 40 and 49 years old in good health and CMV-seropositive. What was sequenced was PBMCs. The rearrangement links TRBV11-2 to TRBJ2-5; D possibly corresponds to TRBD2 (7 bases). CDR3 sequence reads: CASSLGVGAGAEMETQYF. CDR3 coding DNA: TGTGCCAGCAGCTTAGGGGTCGGGGCGGGGGCGGAGATGGAGACCCAGTACTTC. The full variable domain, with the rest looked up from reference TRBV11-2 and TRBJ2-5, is EAGVAQSPRYKIIEKRQSVAFWCNPISGHATLYWYQQILGQGPKLLIQFQNNGVVDDSQLPKDRFSAERLKGVDSTLKIQPAKLEDSAVYLCASSLGVGAGAEMETQYFGPGTRLLVL.